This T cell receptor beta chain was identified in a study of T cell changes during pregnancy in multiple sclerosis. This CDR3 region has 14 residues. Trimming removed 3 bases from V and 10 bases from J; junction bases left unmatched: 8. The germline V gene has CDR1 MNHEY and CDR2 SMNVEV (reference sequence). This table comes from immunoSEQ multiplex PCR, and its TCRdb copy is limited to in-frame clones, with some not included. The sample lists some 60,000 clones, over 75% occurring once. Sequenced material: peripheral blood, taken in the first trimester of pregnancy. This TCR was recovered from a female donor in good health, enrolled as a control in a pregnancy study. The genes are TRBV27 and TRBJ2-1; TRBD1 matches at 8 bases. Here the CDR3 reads CASSLDRVNDEQFF. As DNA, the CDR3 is TGTGCCAGCAGTTTGGACAGGGTAAATGACGAGCAGTTCTTC.